A single TCR beta chain is shown here with its context. The count of this clone is one. Its recognized antigen is unknown. The record has no base qualities; no much larger clone is one base away. The data stem from a study of T cell responses to AZD1222 COVID-19 vaccine (dated by TCRdb to about 2021). Background for the entire study: TCR sequencing was performed for 230 to 250 trial participants, of whom 200 to 220 were given two doses of AZD1222 and around 25 were given two doses of MenACWY control vaccine. Trial participants were enrolled into age subgroups of 18-55, 56-69 and 70-plus years, which contained roughly 140, 27 and 60 TCR-sequenced participants, respectively.

The sample's time point, from its label and the paper: baseline before first vaccination. What the treatment or condition label conveys for this sample: meningococcal conjugate vaccine given as trial control. The vaccinee samples were drawn from two UK trials, COV001 and COV002, one of which was a single-blind randomized controlled phase 2/3 trial testing AZD1222 (ChAdOx1 nCoV-19) in healthy adults. For TCRbeta chain sequencing, PBMC samples were collected from trial participants at day 0 and at day 28 after the second dose. What the research found in general, with its limitations: Most participants were white British and females outnumbered males, and the authors suggested that clonal diversity may have been underestimated. Conclusions about previously exposed vaccinees are limited, since just a handful of AZD1222 recipients were seropositive for SARS-CoV-2 at baseline. Epitopes outside the regions mutated in the B.1.351 and B.1.1.7 variants were reportedly recognized by nearly half of the unique spike-specific TCRs. No day 14 peak-response samples were available, so repertoires were characterized only after the peak T cell response. The vaccine-associated CD4 TCRs covered the entire spike protein, and the dominant responses fell in regions 160-218 and 743-854. The 56-69-year group was small, and its depth increase did not reach significance, likely because of low power. After two AZD1222 doses, spike-specific TCR breadth and depth were significantly higher than at day 0 and than in MenACWY recipients.

The CDR3 sequence holds 15 residues, the cysteine and phenylalanine included. This entry keeps only the CDR3 DNA: 45 bases, framed from base 1. The germline V and J ends show losses of 3 bases and 4 bases respectively, and no gene match explains 2 bases of the junction. CDR1 and CDR2 are drawn from the germline V gene (reference sequence): LNHDA, SQIVND. The CDR3 regions of human TCRbeta chains were subjected to immunosequencing. The authors processed their data as follows. Repertoire TCRs were matched against a reference library of SARS-CoV-2-specific TCRs generated with the MIRA antigen-specificity platform. Breadth meant the fraction of unique TCRs that were SARS-CoV-2-associated, whereas depth meant the fraction of total T cells that were SARS-CoV-2-associated. Using the MIRA data, every spike-specific TCR was mapped to the spike region that the TCR reacted to and assigned to either a CD4 or a CD8 class. Log10-transformed breadth and depth values were compared by one-way ANOVA with Sidak's multiple comparisons tests. TCRdb took over this immuneACCESS table, retaining in-frame rearrangements with V and J assigned. Such tables are incomplete; in checked studies, under half of the missing clones stem from an unresolved V gene, and the remainder is unexplained. V, J and clone size reflect that table, while D and trimming were determined from the DNA. This sample has about 190,000 clones in its table, and over 70% of those were observed once. Of the sample, approximately 2.5% falls within the top ten clones.

This sample comprised peripheral blood, obtained on day 0 of MenACWY control vaccination. The sequence links TRBV19 to TRBJ1-5; 11 middle bases align to TRBD1. This clonotype was sampled from an adult in good health. The nucleotide sequence is TGTGCCAGTAGTATTGGGACAGGGGGAAATCAGCCCCAGCATTTT. This codes for CASSIGTGGNQPQHF.